The following is a T cell receptor (beta chain) sequence with its context. Its antigen is unknown. This specimen comes from a study of T cells after yellow fever vaccination. The overall study: The authors prepared low-cell-number fractions using SMART-Seq v4 Ultra Low Input.

Study results and caveats: At about 97% for CD4 and roughly 87% for CD8, most primary-vaccination clones showed up again after the booster.

Germline V gene data show CDR1 as SGHDN and CDR2 as FVKESK. The CDR3 extends over 16 amino acids. V gave up 0 bases and J gave up 11 bases, with 23 bases separating them. A 5'RACE template-switching step, the method used to make TCR cDNA, added a universal primer site and UMIs. TCRdb re-analysed the 5' RACE reads in MiXCR, keeping a single row per CDR3 protein. The table lists roughly 63,000 distinct CDR3 sequences, 7.4% of them singletons. This TCR derives from a man younger than 40 who received the YFV17D yellow fever vaccine. The V gene is TRBV14, the J gene TRBJ2-7; a possible D gene is TRBD1 (5 bases). This specimen consisted of CD8+ T cells sorted from PBMCs, obtained 15 days after the yellow fever booster vaccination. CDR3 loop: CASSQDRVPRELGEYF. The CDR3 coding sequence is TGTGCCAGCAGCCAAGATCGGGTACCCCGAGAGCTAGGGGAGTACTTC. Full variable domain (outside the CDR3, taken from reference TRBV14 and TRBJ2-7): EAGVTQFPSHSVIEKGQTVTLRCDPISGHDNLYWYRRVMGKEIKFLLHFVKESKQDESGMPNNRFLAERTGGTYSTLKVQPAELEDSGVYFCASSQDRVPRELGEYFGPGTRLTVT.